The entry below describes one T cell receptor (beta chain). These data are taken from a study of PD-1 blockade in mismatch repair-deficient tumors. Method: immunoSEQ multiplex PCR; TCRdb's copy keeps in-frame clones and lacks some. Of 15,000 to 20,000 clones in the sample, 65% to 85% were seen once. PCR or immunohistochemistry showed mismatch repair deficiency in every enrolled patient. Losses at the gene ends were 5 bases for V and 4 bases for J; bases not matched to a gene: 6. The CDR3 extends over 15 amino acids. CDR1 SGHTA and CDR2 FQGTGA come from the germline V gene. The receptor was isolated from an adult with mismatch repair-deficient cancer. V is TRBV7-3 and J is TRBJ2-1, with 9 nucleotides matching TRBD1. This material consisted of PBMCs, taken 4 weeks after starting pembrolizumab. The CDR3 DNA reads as TGTGCCAGCAGCACACAGGGGGCGCGTTACAATGAGCAGTTCTTC. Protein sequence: CASSTQGARYNEQFF. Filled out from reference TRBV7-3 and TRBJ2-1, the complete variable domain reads GAGVSQTPSNKVTEKGKYVELRCDPISGHTALYWYRQSLGQGPEFLIYFQGTGAADDSGLPNDRFFAVRPEGSVSTLKIQRTERGDSAVYLCASSTQGARYNEQFFGPGTRLTVL.